This T cell receptor (beta chain) came from a study of blood T cell repertoires in COVID-19. The germline V and J ends were trimmed by 3 bases and 6 bases, with 7 bases remaining between them. The CDR3 sequence is 11 residues long. Germline V gives CDR1 SQVTM, CDR2 ANQGSEA. Method: immunoSEQ multiplex PCR; TCRdb's copy keeps in-frame clones and lacks some. The sample lists about 90,000 clones, 81% seen once, with roughly 25% in the top ten. The chain joins TRBV29-1 to TRBJ2-3; D is unclear. The origin of this receptor is a man aged 80 or over with active or convalescent COVID-19. Sequenced: peripheral blood. CDR3 in amino acids: CSVDRSDTQYF. The CDR3 coding sequence is TGCAGCGTTGACCGGTCGGATACGCAGTATTTT.